The 18 T cell receptor beta chains reported below all come from one sample, sequenced in a study of blood T cell repertoires in COVID-19. The assay was immunoSEQ multiplex PCR, and TCRdb's table has in-frame clones only and misses some. Of some 83,000 clones in the sample, about 85% were seen once. Sequencing was done on a sample of peripheral blood. All receptors derive from a man in his fifties or sixties with active or convalescent COVID-19.

This sequence joins TRBV6-2 or TRBV6-3 and TRBJ2-1; unclear D gene. The CDR3 is 13 residues long. V was clipped by 6 bases and J by 3 bases, with 9 bases between them. CDR1 is MNHEY and CDR2 is SVGEGT in the germline V gene. The CDR3 DNA sequence: TGTGCCAGCAGCCCCGGGTACTACAATGAGCAGTTCTTC. It specifies CASSPGYYNEQFF.

The chain recombines TRBV19 with TRBJ1-5, with D perhaps TRBD1 (5 bases). CDR1 LNHDA and CDR2 SQIVND come from the germline V gene (reference sequence). V was clipped by 5 bases and J by 6 bases, with 14 bases between them. There are 14 residues in the CDR3. This CDR3 is CASSSNSGAQPQHF. As DNA, the CDR3 is TGTGCCAGTAGTTCCAACAGTGGGGCTCAGCCCCAGCATTTT.

The V call is TRBV6-2 or TRBV6-3, the J call TRBJ2-3; TRBD1 matches 9 bases. Germline CDR1 reads MNHEY; CDR2 reads SVGEGT. This CDR3 is built from 16 residues. J was trimmed by 2 bases and V by 5 bases; bases with no gene match: 8. The CDR3 here is CASSHPRDRDTDTQYF. For the CDR3, the DNA is TGTGCCAGCAGTCACCCCCGGGACAGGGACACAGATACGCAGTATTTT.

V is TRBV6-4 and J is TRBJ2-7; unclear D gene. Between the trimmed V and J ends, which lost 4 bases and 5 bases, there was a span of 9 bases. The CDR3 runs to 12 residues. The V gene's germline CDR1 is MRHNA and CDR2 SNTAGT. The CDR3 region is CASSVYHNEQYF. The CDR3, as DNA: TGTGCCAGCAGTGTGTACCACAACGAGCAGTACTTC.

The chain joins TRBV9 to TRBJ1-1; a possible D gene is TRBD1 (6 bases). Germline V gene sequence: CDR1 SGDLS, CDR2 YYNGEE. The CDR3 runs to 15 residues. V lost 2 bases, J lost 1 base, and 12 bases lay in between. As DNA, the CDR3 is TGTGCCAGCAGCGTGGATACAGGGACGAACACTGAAGCTTTCTTT. Translated, it gives CASSVDTGTNTEAFF.

The genes are TRBV7-6 and TRBJ2-1, with D possibly TRBD2 on 7 matching bases. Trimming pared 1 base from V and 10 bases from J, leaving 20 bases between. The CDR3 is made up of 16 amino acids. Germline CDR1 reads SGHVS; CDR2 reads FNYEAQ. The CDR3 bases are TGTGCCAGCAGCTTAGGAGGGGGGGCGTTAATTGGGGAGCAGTTCTTC. Translation: CASSLGGGALIGEQFF.

The gene calls are TRBV27 and TRBJ2-4; TRBD1 agrees at 8 bases. Germline CDR1 reads MNHEY; CDR2 reads SMNVEV (reference sequence). V was pared by 2 bases and J by 9 bases, with 6 bases of the junction left unmatched. The CDR3 is made up of 14 amino acids. CDR3 DNA: TGTGCCAGCAGTTTAGGACAGGGAACGGTCATTCAGTACTTC. It yields the protein CASSLGQGTVIQYF.

V usage is TRBV20-1 and J usage is TRBJ2-7, with 9 bases fitting TRBD2. The germline V gene has CDR1 DFQATT and CDR2 SNEGSKA (reference sequence). The CDR3 extends over 16 amino acids. Losses at the gene ends were 3 bases for V and 0 bases for J; bases not matched to a gene: 9. CDR3: CSASQASGTSSYEQYF. The DNA for the CDR3 is TGCAGTGCTAGTCAGGCTAGCGGGACGAGCTCCTACGAGCAGTACTTC.

The CDR3 reads CATSRGLAGGQETQYF. In DNA, the CDR3 is TGTGCCACCAGCAGGGGACTAGCGGGGGGGCAAGAGACCCAGTACTTC. V is TRBV15 and J is TRBJ2-5; 16 bases map to TRBD2. The CDR3 is 16 residues long. The trim removed 3 bases at V and 2 bases at J, leaving 0 bases unmatched. CDR1 is LNHNV, CDR2 YYDKDF, per germline (reference sequence).

The chain links TRBV10-3 to TRBJ2-2, with D possibly being TRBD2 (6 bases). V lost 0 bases and J lost 4, with 12 bases in between. This CDR3 is 16 amino acids long. From germline, CDR1 is ENHRY and CDR2 SYGVKD. CDR3 sequence: CAISESSQGGTGELFF. The CDR3, as DNA: TGTGCCATCAGTGAGTCGAGCCAGGGAGGCACCGGGGAGCTGTTTTTT.

V and J are TRBV27 and TRBJ2-5; no definite D call. The CDR3 runs to 12 residues. The germline V and J ends were trimmed by 4 bases and 7 bases, with 10 bases remaining between them. Germline values: CDR1 MNHEY, CDR2 SMNVEV (reference sequence). The CDR3 DNA reads as TGTGCCAGCAGTTCCCGGTACGGGACCCAGTACTTC. Residues: CASSSRYGTQYF.

The gene calls are TRBV27 and TRBJ2-5; weak D call: TRBD1 (6 bases). This CDR3 contains 14 residues. The V end lost 2 bases, the J end lost 3 bases, and 10 bases lay between the germline ends. CDR1 and CDR2 from the germline V gene are MNHEY and SMNVEV (reference sequence). CDR3 sequence reads: CASSLENREETQYF. The CDR3 region has the DNA TGTGCCAGCAGTTTAGAAAACAGGGAAGAGACCCAGTACTTC.

V is TRBV14 and J is TRBJ2-4, with TRBD2 as a possible D gene (6 bases). This CDR3 contains 14 residues. V dropped 1 base and J dropped 3 bases, with 7 bases sitting between them. Germline CDR1 and CDR2: SGHDN and FVKESK. The CDR3 spells CASSQAGVKNIQYF. The DNA for the CDR3 is TGTGCCAGCAGCCAAGCGGGGGTCAAAAACATTCAGTACTTC.

The chain uses TRBV7-2 and TRBJ2-5; D gene unclear. V shed 6 bases and J shed 6 bases, with 17 bases lying between them. Germline V CDR1 and CDR2: SGHTA, FQGNSA. The CDR3 sequence is 14 residues long. CDR3 in DNA: TGTGCCAGCAGTTCACCAAACAGTGGGCAGACCCAGTACTTC. Translating it yields CASSSPNSGQTQYF.

The chain carries TRBV5-1 and TRBJ1-2, with 10 bases fitting TRBD1. CDR1 and CDR2 (germline): SGHRS, YFSETQ. The CDR3 consists of 15 residues. With 4 bases clipped from V and 4 bases from J, the junction kept 7 bases outside the gene matches. The CDR3 bases are TGCGCCAGCAGCCCTGGGGACAGGGGCCTCTATGGCTACACCTTC. It yields the protein CASSPGDRGLYGYTF.

The chain is built from TRBV7-2 and TRBJ2-3, with 7 bases lining up with TRBD1. V shed 5 bases and J 2 bases; nucleotides not matched to a gene: 7. This CDR3 has 15 amino acids. CDR1 and CDR2 from the germline V gene are SGHTA and FQGNSA. The CDR3 nucleotides are TGTGCCAGCAGCCCCAGGACAGGTTCCACAGATACGCAGTATTTT. Protein: CASSPRTGSTDTQYF.

The gene calls are TRBV2 and TRBJ1-5, with D unclear. V lost 0 bases and J 7 bases, leaving 10 bases between the germline ends. CDR3 length: 14 amino acids. CDR1 and CDR2 (germline): SNHLY, FYNNEI. The CDR3 sequence is CASSEAVGAQPQHF. The CDR3 region has the DNA TGTGCCAGCAGTGAAGCGGTGGGAGCCCAGCCCCAGCATTTT.

The chain couples TRBV7-9 to TRBJ1-1, with 7 bases lining up with TRBD1. The V segment lost 0 bases and the J segment 0 bases; nucleotides outside the gene matches: 1. From germline, CDR1 is SEHNR and CDR2 FQNEAQ (reference sequence). This CDR3 contains 15 residues. Written as DNA, the CDR3 is TGTGCCAGCAGCTTAGCGGACAGGTTGAACACTGAAGCTTTCTTT. It encodes CASSLADRLNTEAFF.